One and the same sample provided the 18 T cell receptor beta chains below, sequenced in a study of T cell responses to AZD1222 COVID-19 vaccine (TCRdb year 2021). The sample's time point label is to be understood as: baseline before first vaccination. The receptor library was made with the immunoSEQ multiplex PCR assay. TCRdb mirrors the immuneACCESS table, restricted to in-frame sequences. Some clones are absent from its copies; in checked studies, under half trace to an unresolved V gene, and the reason for the others is unknown. The sample table records roughly 100,000 clones; 85% to 90% of these occur just once. Jointly, the top ten make up about 9.3% of the sample. This specimen consisted of peripheral blood, obtained on day 0 of AZD1222 vaccination. These receptor sequences come from an adult in good health.

Only a few counts were recorded for this clone. This chain uses TRBV28 with TRBJ2-2; the D gene is possibly TRBD1 (6 bases). The germline V and J ends were trimmed by 1 base and 3 bases, with 12 bases remaining between them. Germline V gene sequence: CDR1 MDHEN, CDR2 SYDVKM. This CDR3 comprises 16 residues. In DNA, the CDR3 is TGTGCCAGCAGTTTATTGGCAGGGGTAGACACCGGGGAGCTGTTTTTT. Translated, it gives CASSLLAGVDTGELFF.

V and J are TRBV15 and TRBJ2-6, with D unclear. V lost 0 bases and J 3 bases, leaving 9 bases between the germline ends. Germline-derived CDR1 and CDR2 are LNHNV and YYDKDF (reference sequence). This CDR3 spans 16 amino acids. The CDR3 spells CATSRDTEVGANVLTF. The CDR3 DNA reads TGTGCCACCAGCAGAGATACTGAGGTTGGGGCCAACGTCCTGACTTTC.

Note on this clone: An end of the junction does not agree with germline; a read error may underlie this. The chain employs TRBV20-1 and TRBJ2-5; D may correspond to TRBD1 or TRBD2 (5 bases each). The V gene's germline CDR1 is DFQATT and CDR2 SNEGSKA (reference sequence). The CDR3 is 11 residues long. CDR3 nucleotide sequence: TGCAGCGAAAGAGTAGGGGAGACTCAGTACTTC. Encoded protein: CSERVGETQYF.

The chain has TRBV5-1 and TRBJ2-3; D is unclear. Germline-derived CDR1 and CDR2 are SGHRS and YFSETQ. Trimming removed 6 bases from V and 0 bases from J, with 11 bases in between. The length of the CDR3 is 14 residues. This chain's CDR3 is CASKVRYSTDTQYF. In DNA, the CDR3 is TGCGCCAGCAAAGTCCGGTACAGCACAGATACGCAGTATTTT.

The chain is built from TRBV14 and TRBJ2-1; D might be TRBD1 (5 bases). The CDR3 consists of 15 residues. Germline V lookup: CDR1 SGHDN, CDR2 FVKESK. The V and J ends lost 1 base and 4 bases respectively, with 11 bases between them. In DNA form, the CDR3 reads TGTGCCAGCAGCCAAGTGACAGCTAATTACAATGAGCAGTTCTTC. Protein: CASSQVTANYNEQFF.

The chain uses TRBV7-8 and TRBJ2-7, with D possibly matching TRBD1 (5 bases). V dropped 5 bases and J dropped 4 bases, with 9 bases sitting between them. Germline lookup yields CDR1 SGHVS and CDR2 FQNEAQ. This CDR3 has 12 residues. For the CDR3, the DNA is TGTGCCAGCAGCAAGACAGATTACGAGCAGTACTTC. This encodes CASSKTDYEQYF. Together with reference TRBV7-8 and TRBJ2-7, the CDR3 gives the full variable domain: GAGVSQSPRYKVAKRGQDVALRCDPISGHVSLFWYQQALGQGPEFLTYFQNEAQLDKSGLPSDRFFAERPEGSVSTLKIQRTQQEDSAVYLCASSKTDYEQYFGPGTRLTVT.

The sample holds one count of this clone. This sequence joins TRBV2 and TRBJ2-2; D call uncertain. Per the germline V gene, CDR1 is SNHLY and CDR2 is FYNNEI. V was clipped by 0 bases and J by 0 bases, with 5 bases between them. The CDR3 totals 15 residues. The CDR3 coding sequence is TGTGCCAGCAGTGAAGCCTTGGCGAACACCGGGGAGCTGTTTTTT. This translates into CASSEALANTGELFF.

The chain uses TRBV4-1 and TRBJ2-7; 12 nucleotides match TRBD2. Germline V gives CDR1 MGHRA, CDR2 YSYEKL. Losses at the gene ends were 1 base for V and 6 bases for J; bases not matched to a gene: 4. This CDR3 has 15 amino acids. CDR3 DNA sequence: TGCGCCAGCAGCCAAGGACTAGCGGGAGCAAGCGAGCAGTACTTC. It codes for CASSQGLAGASEQYF.

V gene TRBV19 combines with J gene TRBJ2-5; 14 bases line up with TRBD2. The CDR3 has 18 residues. Germline CDR1 reads LNHDA; CDR2 reads SQIVND (reference sequence). The ends lost 1 base at V and 5 bases at J; junction bases unmatched: 9. Here the CDR3 reads CASSIGRTSGRIGETQYF. The CDR3 DNA follows: TGTGCCAGTAGTATAGGGCGGACTAGCGGGAGGATTGGGGAGACCCAGTACTTC.

The V gene is TRBV28, the J gene TRBJ1-4; D possibly corresponds to TRBD1 (5 bases). Germline-derived CDR1 and CDR2 are MDHEN and SYDVKM. This CDR3 is 15 amino acids long. Trimming cost V 6 bases and J 3 bases, with 14 bases left between them. The CDR3 nucleotides are TGTGCCAGCAGCTCCGTCGACAGCCCTAATGAAAAACTGTTTTTT. This sequence encodes CASSSVDSPNEKLFF.

The V and J genes are TRBV29-1 and TRBJ2-7; D may be TRBD1 or TRBD2 (5 bases each). Trimming took 5 bases from V and 4 from J, leaving 12 bases between them. CDR3 length: 12 residues. Germline CDR1 reads SQVTM; CDR2 reads ANQGSEA. Here the CDR3 reads CSVQPGPYEQYF. Written as DNA, the CDR3 is TGCAGCGTTCAGCCGGGGCCTTACGAGCAGTACTTC.

The V gene is TRBV18, the J gene TRBJ2-2; the D is unclear. The CDR3 sequence is 13 residues long. The V end lost 1 base, the J end lost 7 bases, and 7 bases lay between the germline ends. Per germline, CDR1 KGHSH and CDR2 LQKENI. The CDR3 region is CASSPQGDGELFF. For the CDR3, the DNA is TGTGCCAGCTCACCACAGGGTGACGGGGAGCTGTTTTTT.

This clone was recorded once. The chain combines TRBV4-2 with TRBJ2-7; no clear D. Germline V gives CDR1 LGHNA, CDR2 YNFKEQ. The V and J ends lost 0 bases and 12 bases respectively, with 15 bases between them. CDR3 length: 13 amino acids. In DNA, the CDR3 is TGTGCCAGCAGCCAAGATCAAGACTCCCCTTTGTACTTC. It specifies CASSQDQDSPLYF.

The J gene is TRBJ2-2, the V gene TRBV6-5; the D gene could be TRBD1 or TRBD2 (6 bases each). The CDR3 contains 15 residues. The germline gives CDR1 MNHEY, CDR2 SVGAGI. Between the trimmed V and J ends, which lost 5 bases and 5 bases, there was a span of 15 bases. CDR3 residues: CASSNVRRGTGELFF. The CDR3 region has the DNA TGTGCCAGCAGTAACGTTAGGAGGGGGACCGGGGAGCTGTTTTTT.

The DNA of the CDR3 is TGTGCCAGCAGCTTAGCTCGGCTAGCGGGTAGCCACAATGAGCAGTTCTTC. Translating gives CASSLARLAGSHNEQFF. This chain connects TRBV7-9 to TRBJ2-1, with 8 bases that match TRBD2. The CDR3 is made up of 17 amino acids. V gave up 0 bases and J gave up 5 bases; unmatched junction bases: 9. Germline CDR1 SEHNR, CDR2 FQNEAQ (reference sequence).

This clone was seen a few times. The V call is TRBV30, the J call TRBJ1-5; TRBD1 might be the D (5 bases). Trimming stripped 0 bases from V and 4 bases from J, with 13 bases between. This CDR3 has 15 amino acids. CDR1 and CDR2 (germline): GTSNPN, SVGIG (reference sequence). Written as DNA, the CDR3 is TGTGCCTGGAGTGTAGGGCAGGGTTGGAATCAGCCCCAGCATTTT. Its translation: CAWSVGQGWNQPQHF.

This clone has a single count. The V and J genes are TRBV6-1 and TRBJ2-1, with 8 bases aligning to TRBD1. Per germline, CDR1 MNHNS and CDR2 SASEGT. Losses at the gene ends were 3 bases for V and 11 bases for J; bases not matched to a gene: 15. The CDR3 consists of 16 residues. The CDR3 reads CASSEGIGQGYIKQFF. The CDR3 region has the DNA TGTGCCAGCAGTGAGGGGATTGGACAGGGATATATTAAGCAGTTCTTC.

The chain carries TRBV10-2 and TRBJ2-5; TRBD2 might be the D (6 bases). The CDR3 extends over 15 amino acids. Germline assignment: CDR1 WSHSY and CDR2 SAAADI. V gave up 6 bases and J gave up 3 bases, with 17 bases separating them. The CDR3 spells CASSAPGTDKETQYF. Written as DNA, the CDR3 is TGCGCCAGCAGCGCCCCCGGGACTGACAAAGAGACCCAGTACTTC.